The rows below give T cell receptor beta chains drawn from one sample of a study of control samples from healthy donors and cancer patients. The repertoire was sequenced with immunoSEQ multiplex PCR; TCRdb's copy has only in-frame clones and lacks some. The sample shows about 150,000 clones, approximately 93% of them seen only once. Sequenced material: blood. The receptor set was obtained from a man aged 50 or older in good health. Each CDR3 is given with its conserved first and last residue. The order of the fields is clone size, V gene, D gene, J gene, CDR3 protein, CDR3 DNA. A D gene is named only where the DNA matches it firmly. The size field is filled for only some rows; it gives once, few, many or a size class.

>-|TRBV6-5|TRBD1|TRBJ1-2
CASSYSGTAYGYTF
TGTGCCAGCAGTTACTCCGGGACAGCCTATGGCTACACCTTC
>-|TRBV27|-|TRBJ2-3
CASLSLGAGVGDTQYF
TGTGCCAGCCTATCCTTGGGGGCGGGAGTAGGGGATACGCAGTATTTT
>-|TRBV21-1|-|TRBJ2-7
CASSKIHGCYEQYF
TGTGCCAGCAGCAAAATACATGGGTGTTACGAGCAGTACTTC
>-|TRBV5-1|TRBD1|TRBJ1-1
CASSPDRVRNTEAFF
TGCGCCAGCAGCCCGGACAGGGTGAGGAACACTGAAGCTTTCTTT
>few|TRBV5-6|TRBD1|TRBJ2-7
CASRLTGTSYEQYF
TGTGCCAGCAGGCTGACAGGGACGTCCTACGAGCAGTACTTC
>-|TRBV20-1|-|TRBJ2-5
CSPYVGETQYF
TGCAGCCCCTACGTGGGAGAGACCCAGTACTTC
>once|TRBV5-1|-|TRBJ1-4
CASSPLRGNEKLFF
TGCGCCAGCAGCCCGTTGCGGGGGAATGAAAAACTGTTTTTT
>-|TRBV14|-|TRBJ2-5
CASSLNITLRETQYF
TGTGCCAGCAGCCTTAATATCACCCTACGGGAGACCCAGTACTTC
>once|TRBV5-8|-|TRBJ2-7
CASSHGAEQYF
TGTGCCAGCAGCCACGGTGCAGAGCAGTACTTC
>-|TRBV11-2|TRBD2|TRBJ2-4
CASSLGFTGGNIQYF
TGTGCCAGCAGCTTAGGTTTTACGGGAGGAAACATTCAGTACTTC
>-|TRBV18|TRBD1|TRBJ2-1
CASSPMDRQNEQFF
TGTGCCAGCTCACCGATGGACAGGCAAAATGAGCAGTTCTTC